The 21 T cell receptor beta chains presented below share a single source sample, sequenced in a study of T cells in Graves' hyperthyroidism and ophthalmopathy. TCR beta CDR3 sequences were amplified from RNA transcripts. HTBI primers drove first-round RT-PCR of the TCR CDR3. From the multiplex PCR reads, TCRdb called clonotypes with MiXCR, one entry per CDR3 protein. The sample contains under 300,000 distinct CDR3 sequences, about 20% of which appear only once. The sample was blood. All receptors derive from a man aged 30 to 45 with Graves' ophthalmopathy.

This clonotype was seen only a few times. The chain has TRBV28 and TRBJ2-7; 9 positions agree with TRBD1. Looked up from germline, CDR1 is MDHEN and CDR2 is SYDVKM. The CDR3 extends over 13 amino acids. V shed 7 bases and J 4 bases; nucleotides not matched to a gene: 5. The chain's CDR3 is CASTETGGYEQYF. The CDR3 DNA sequence: TGTGCCAGCACCGAGACAGGGGGGTACGAGCAGTACTTC.

CDR3 DNA sequence: TGTGCCAGCAGCTTAGCGGTAGCGGGAGCGTTGGCCGGGGAGCTGTTTTTT. Encoded protein: CASSLAVAGALAGELFF. The chain combines TRBV7-2 with TRBJ2-2; 9 bases fit TRBD2. V lost 0 bases to trimming and J lost 6 bases; unmatched junction nucleotides: 8. Germline CDR1 and CDR2: SGHTA and FQGNSA. The CDR3 is 17 amino acids. The entire variable domain, with the rest obtained from reference TRBV7-2 and TRBJ2-2, is as follows: GAGVSQSPSNKVTEKGKDVELRCDPISGHTALYWYRQSLGQGLEFLIYFQGNSAPDKSGLPSDRFSAERTGGSVSTLTIQRTQQEDSAVYLCASSLAVAGALAGELFFGEGSRLTVL.

This clonotype has only a few counts. The chain combines TRBV30 with TRBJ2-3, with 10 bases lining up with TRBD2. This CDR3 is 15 amino acids long. CDR1 GTSNPN and CDR2 SVGIG come from the germline V gene (reference sequence). The V gene end was trimmed by 2 bases and the J gene end by 2 bases; junction bases not matched to a gene: 4. CDR3 DNA sequence: TGTGCCTGGAGTAAGGGGACTAGCGACACAGATACGCAGTATTTT. This codes for CAWSKGTSDTDTQYF.

The table lists this clonotype with many counts. The chain combines TRBV10-3 with TRBJ2-3, with 11 bases that match TRBD2. V was clipped by 0 bases and J by 0 bases; unmatched bases: 11. Germline-derived CDR1 and CDR2 are ENHRY and SYGVKD. This CDR3 contains 20 residues. For the CDR3, the DNA is TGTGCCATCAGTGAGTCGAACAGCCTGGGACTAGCGGTGAGCACAGATACGCAGTATTTT. It is translated as CAISESNSLGLAVSTDTQYF.

CDR3: CASSKGSSGSNEQFF. CDR3 in DNA: TGTGCCAGCAGCAAAGGGTCTAGCGGGAGCAATGAGCAGTTCTTC. This rearrangement joins TRBV6-1 to TRBJ2-1, with 10 bases aligning to TRBD2. The J segment lost 6 bases and the V segment lost 6 bases, leaving 8 bases of the junction unmatched. The CDR3 consists of 15 residues. The germline CDR1 and CDR2 sequences are MNHNS and SASEGT.

This clonotype was recorded at least ten times. CDR3 coding DNA: TGTGCCAGCAGGCCGACAGGGTTGGAGACCCAGTACTTC. Protein sequence: CASRPTGLETQYF. This sequence joins TRBV12-3 or TRBV12-4 and TRBJ2-5; 7 bases align to TRBD1. V was clipped by 6 bases and J by 5 bases; unmatched bases: 6. CDR3 size: 13 residues.

This clonotype was observed a few times. This chain connects TRBV5-1 to TRBJ2-1; 8 bases are a match to TRBD2. CDR3 length equals 15 residues. The germline CDR1 and CDR2 sequences are SGHRS and YFSETQ. The V segment lost 3 bases and the J segment 7 bases; nucleotides outside the gene matches: 9. CDR3 nucleotides: TGCGCCAGCAGCTCCAGGGACGGGAGGGGAAATGAGCAGTTCTTC. Translated, it gives CASSSRDGRGNEQFF.

This clonotype appeared many times. The rearrangement uses TRBV12-3 or TRBV12-4 and TRBJ1-2, with D perhaps TRBD1 (5 bases). The ends were cut back, 8 bases at V and 4 bases at J, with 14 bases in the middle. CDR3 length: 13 amino acids. CDR3 region: CASGVQEGYGYTF. As DNA, the CDR3 is TGTGCCAGCGGAGTACAGGAGGGCTATGGCTACACCTTC.

This clonotype was counted many times. V gene TRBV27 combines with J gene TRBJ2-7; D possibly matches TRBD1 or TRBD2 (5 bases each). Per the germline V gene, CDR1 is MNHEY and CDR2 is SMNVEV (reference sequence). CDR3 length equals 11 residues. The V end was cut by 5 bases, the J end by 5 bases, with 7 bases between. This CDR3 is CASSRGDEQYF. CDR3 sequence (DNA): TGTGCCAGCAGTAGGGGAGACGAGCAGTACTTC.

This clonotype has just one count. V and J are TRBV6-1 and TRBJ1-1, with 9 bases identical to TRBD1. In germline, CDR1 is MNHNS, CDR2 SASEGT. V dropped 7 bases and J dropped 4; count of bases not matched to a gene: 10. The CDR3 is 15 residues long. CDR3 sequence: CASNKQGADGTEAFF. In nucleotides, the CDR3 is TGTGCCAGCAACAAACAGGGGGCTGACGGCACTGAAGCTTTCTTT.

Many counts were recorded for this clonotype. The chain is built from TRBV11-3 and TRBJ2-3; 7 positions match TRBD1. Per the germline V gene, CDR1 is SGHNT and CDR2 is YENEEA. The CDR3 is 14 residues long. The V and J ends lost 5 bases and 6 bases, in that order; junction bases with no gene match: 8. The CDR3 nucleotides read TGTGCCAGCAGCACCCAGACAGGGTGGGATACGCAGTATTTT. This gives the protein CASSTQTGWDTQYF.

V usage is TRBV7-6 and J usage is TRBJ1-4, with D uncertain. The CDR3 extends over 13 amino acids. CDR1 is SGHVS and CDR2 is FNYEAQ in the germline V gene. V was trimmed by 1 base and J by 5 bases, leaving 5 bases between them. The CDR3 protein is CASSLDLNEKLFF. The CDR3 DNA reads as TGTGCCAGCAGCTTAGATTTAAATGAAAAACTGTTTTTT.

This clonotype was counted only a few times. The chain joins TRBV24-1 to TRBJ1-2; 11 bases fit TRBD1. There are 13 residues in the CDR3. After removal of 9 bases from V and 4 bases from J, the junction contained 3 bases not matched to a gene. The V gene's germline CDR1 is KGHDR and CDR2 SFDVKD. This CDR3 reads CATSGQGAYGYTF. The DNA for the CDR3 is TGTGCCACCTCAGGACAGGGGGCCTATGGCTACACCTTC.

In DNA, the CDR3 is TGTGCCAGCAGCTTAGTCTCCGGAGCGGGAGTTTCCAATGAGCAGTTCTTC. This codes for CASSLVSGAGVSNEQFF. The genes are TRBV11-2 and TRBJ2-1, with 8 positions matching TRBD2. Germline values: CDR1 SGHAT, CDR2 FQNNGV. The CDR3 spans 17 residues. Trimming removed 1 base from V and 6 bases from J; junction bases left unmatched: 11. The full variable domain, with the rest looked up from reference TRBV11-2 and TRBJ2-1, is EAGVAQSPRYKIIEKRQSVAFWCNPISGHATLYWYQQILGQGPKLLIQFQNNGVVDDSQLPKDRFSAERLKGVDSTLKIQPAKLEDSAVYLCASSLVSGAGVSNEQFFGPGTRLTVL.

This clonotype occurred many times. This sequence joins TRBV30 and TRBJ1-1, with TRBD1 as a possible D gene (6 bases). Trimming took off 8 bases at V and 7 bases at J, with 11 bases between the two ends. This CDR3 is 10 amino acids long. The V gene's germline CDR1 is GTSNPN and CDR2 SVGIG (reference sequence). The chain's CDR3 is CAGGRGEAFF. Here the CDR3 DNA reads TGTGCCGGGGGCAGAGGTGAAGCTTTCTTT.

V gene TRBV29-1 combines with J gene TRBJ2-1, with TRBD2 matching over 13 bases. Germline V gene data show CDR1 as SQVTM and CDR2 as ANQGSEA. V dropped 8 bases and J dropped 7; count of bases not matched to a gene: 8. This CDR3 has 14 amino acids. The CDR3 here is CSMTSGRPPNEQFF. The CDR3, as DNA: TGCAGCATGACTAGCGGGAGGCCGCCAAATGAGCAGTTCTTC.

The chain combines TRBV5-1 with TRBJ2-5; no definite D call. CDR3 size: 14 residues. Germline-derived CDR1 and CDR2 are SGHRS and YFSETQ. The V gene lost 0 bases and the J gene lost 2 bases, with 8 bases spanning the gap. The CDR3 spells CASSLETTQETQYF. The CDR3 DNA is TGCGCCAGCAGCTTGGAGACAACTCAAGAGACCCAGTACTTC.

This clonotype was seen only a few times. This chain uses TRBV11-3 with TRBJ2-1, with D tentatively TRBD1 or TRBD2 (6 bases each). CDR3 length: 16 residues. Trimming took 0 bases from V and 4 from J, leaving 13 bases between them. CDR1 is SGHNT, CDR2 YENEEA, per germline. CDR3 region: CASSLDSGGGYNEQFF. CDR3 DNA sequence: TGTGCCAGCAGCTTAGACAGTGGAGGGGGGTACAATGAGCAGTTCTTC.

The chain joins TRBV24-1 to TRBJ2-1; 7 bases align to TRBD2. This CDR3 is built from 16 residues. With 2 bases clipped from V and 6 bases from J, the junction kept 9 bases outside the gene matches. Germline V gene data show CDR1 as KGHDR and CDR2 as SFDVKD. The chain's CDR3 is CATSDWQAGRGNEQFF. The CDR3 DNA follows: TGTGCCACCAGTGATTGGCAAGCGGGACGAGGCAATGAGCAGTTCTTC.

This clonotype was counted only a few times. The chain employs TRBV10-3 and TRBJ2-5; TRBD2 matches 10 bases. Germline CDR1 ENHRY, CDR2 SYGVKD. V lost 2 bases to trimming and J lost 0 bases; unmatched junction nucleotides: 21. The CDR3 is 22 amino acids. CDR3 region: CAISERLDFPSGSLKHQETQYF. The CDR3 DNA reads TGTGCCATCAGTGAGCGCCTTGATTTTCCTAGCGGGAGTTTAAAGCACCAAGAGACCCAGTACTTC.

The rearrangement links TRBV3-1 to TRBJ2-1; 7 positions agree with TRBD1. The CDR3 runs to 14 residues. The germline gives CDR1 LGHDT, CDR2 YNNKEL (reference sequence). J lost 4 bases, V lost 8 bases, and 8 bases had no gene match. The CDR3 nucleotides read TGTGCCAGCTCTCCCCAGGGGGTGTACAATGAGCAGTTCTTC. Its protein is CASSPQGVYNEQFF.